This TCR beta chain originates from a study of CD8 T cells in Susac syndrome. Trimming removed 1 base at V and 5 bases at J, with 12 bases between. This CDR3 comprises 15 residues. The V gene's germline CDR1 is LNHDA and CDR2 SQIVND (reference sequence). This clonotype occurred once. An input of 0.5 to 1 ug of RNA was subjected to reverse transcription using random hexamers. One entry per CDR3 protein results from TCRdb running MiXCR on the immunoSEQ multiplex PCR reads. Of 130,000 or so distinct CDR3 sequences listed, around 91% are singletons. This TCR was recovered from a human donor with multiple sclerosis. V usage is TRBV19 and J usage is TRBJ1-5; D is unresolved. Material: CD8+ T cells from PBMCs. The CDR3 DNA is TGTGCCAGTAGTATAGCTTGGGGAGGATATCAGCCCCAGCATTTT. This codes for CASSIAWGGYQPQHF.